This entry features one T cell receptor beta chain sequence. Per the authors' pipeline: Counts of nucleated cells, estimated from reference gene primer amplification, were obtained. Assay used: immunoSEQ multiplex PCR; TCRdb lists only in-frame clones, some missing. V and J calls plus clone size are reproduced from that table; the DNA served to infer D and trimming. The sample yields 190,000 or so clones, roughly 82% seen once. These data belong to a study of blood T cell repertoires in COVID-19. Study context: The samples span acute and convalescent COVID-19 from the United States, Italy and Spain.

The CDR3 extends over 14 amino acids. Trimming took 3 bases from V and 4 from J; bases not matched to a gene: 3. CDR1 is KGHSH and CDR2 is LQKENI in the germline V gene. All enrollees were about 18 to 100 years old and from 20 to 30 US areas. The clonotype comes from a woman younger than 45 who had recovered from COVID-19. The chain is built from TRBV18 and TRBJ2-5; 9 bases map to TRBD2. The sequenced sample consisted of PBMCs or T cells enriched from blood (not recorded which). CDR3 DNA: TGTGCCAGCTCACCGGGACTAGCTGGAGAGACCCAGTACTTC. Encoded protein: CASSPGLAGETQYF.